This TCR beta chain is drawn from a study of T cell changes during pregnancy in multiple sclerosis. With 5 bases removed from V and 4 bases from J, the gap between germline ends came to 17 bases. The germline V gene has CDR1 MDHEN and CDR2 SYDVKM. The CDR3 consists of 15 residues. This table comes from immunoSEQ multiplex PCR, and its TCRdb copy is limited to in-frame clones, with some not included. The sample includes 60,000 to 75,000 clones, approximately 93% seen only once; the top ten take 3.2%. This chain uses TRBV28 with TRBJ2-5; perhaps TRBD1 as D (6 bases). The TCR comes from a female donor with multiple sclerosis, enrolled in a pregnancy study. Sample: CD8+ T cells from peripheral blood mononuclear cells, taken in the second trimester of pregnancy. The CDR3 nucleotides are TGTGCCAGCAGTGTCCCATCGACAGGCGCAGAGACCCAGTACTTC. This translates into CASSVPSTGAETQYF.